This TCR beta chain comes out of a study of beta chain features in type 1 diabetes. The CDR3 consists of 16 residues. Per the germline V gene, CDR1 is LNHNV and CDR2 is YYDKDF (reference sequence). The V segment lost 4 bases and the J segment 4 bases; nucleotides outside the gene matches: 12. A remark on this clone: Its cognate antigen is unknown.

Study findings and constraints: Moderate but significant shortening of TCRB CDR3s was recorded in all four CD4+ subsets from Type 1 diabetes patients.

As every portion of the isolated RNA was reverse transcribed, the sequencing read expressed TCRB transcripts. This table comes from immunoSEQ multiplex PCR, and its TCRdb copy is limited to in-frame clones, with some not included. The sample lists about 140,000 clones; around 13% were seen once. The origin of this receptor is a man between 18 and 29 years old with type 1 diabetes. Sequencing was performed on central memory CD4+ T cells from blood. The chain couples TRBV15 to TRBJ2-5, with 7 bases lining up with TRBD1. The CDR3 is CATSILQGFGTETQYF. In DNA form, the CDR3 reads TGTGCCACCAGCATACTACAGGGGTTTGGGACAGAGACCCAGTACTTC.